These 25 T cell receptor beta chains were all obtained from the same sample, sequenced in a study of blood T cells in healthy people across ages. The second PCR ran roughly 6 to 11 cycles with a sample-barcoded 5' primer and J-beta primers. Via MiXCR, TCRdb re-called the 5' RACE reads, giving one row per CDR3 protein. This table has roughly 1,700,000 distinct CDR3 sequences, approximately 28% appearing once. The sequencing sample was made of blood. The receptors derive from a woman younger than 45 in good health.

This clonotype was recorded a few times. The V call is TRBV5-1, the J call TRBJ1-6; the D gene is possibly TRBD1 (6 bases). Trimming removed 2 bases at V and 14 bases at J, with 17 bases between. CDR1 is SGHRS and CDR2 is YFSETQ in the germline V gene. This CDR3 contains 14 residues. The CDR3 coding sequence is TGCGCCAGCAGCTTACAACCGGACAGCCTTACCCTCCACTTT. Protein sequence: CASSLQPDSLTLHF.

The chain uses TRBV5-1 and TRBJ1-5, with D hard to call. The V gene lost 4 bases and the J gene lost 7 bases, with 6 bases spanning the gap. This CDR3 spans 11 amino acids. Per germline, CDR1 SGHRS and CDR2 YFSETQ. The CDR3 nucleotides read TGCGCCAGCAGCACCGACCAGCCCCAGCATTTT. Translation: CASSTDQPQHF.

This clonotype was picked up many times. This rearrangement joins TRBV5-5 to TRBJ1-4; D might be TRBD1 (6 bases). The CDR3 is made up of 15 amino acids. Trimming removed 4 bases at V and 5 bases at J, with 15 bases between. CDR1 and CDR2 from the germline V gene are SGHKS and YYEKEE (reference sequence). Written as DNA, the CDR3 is TGTGCCAGCAGCCGTGAGGGGGTCAGGAATGAAAAACTGTTTTTT. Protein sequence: CASSREGVRNEKLFF.

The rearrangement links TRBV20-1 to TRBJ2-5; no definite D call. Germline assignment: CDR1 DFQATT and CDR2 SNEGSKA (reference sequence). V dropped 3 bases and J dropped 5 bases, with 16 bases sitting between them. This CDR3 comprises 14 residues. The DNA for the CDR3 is TGCAGTGCTAGCGAGCCTGGGATTGGTGAGACCCAGTACTTC. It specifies CSASEPGIGETQYF.

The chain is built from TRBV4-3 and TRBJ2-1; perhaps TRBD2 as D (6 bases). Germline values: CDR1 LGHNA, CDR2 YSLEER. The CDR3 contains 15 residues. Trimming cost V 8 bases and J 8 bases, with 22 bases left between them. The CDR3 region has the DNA TGCGCCAGCGCCTACGGGGCTAGCGTGTTGGATGAGCAGTTCTTC. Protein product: CASAYGASVLDEQFF.

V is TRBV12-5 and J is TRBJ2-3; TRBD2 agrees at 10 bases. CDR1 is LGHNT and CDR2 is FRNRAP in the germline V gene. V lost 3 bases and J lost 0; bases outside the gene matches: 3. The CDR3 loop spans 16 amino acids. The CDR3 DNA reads TGTGCTAGTGGTTTATCAGCGGGGGGGAGCACAGATACGCAGTATTTT. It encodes CASGLSAGGSTDTQYF.

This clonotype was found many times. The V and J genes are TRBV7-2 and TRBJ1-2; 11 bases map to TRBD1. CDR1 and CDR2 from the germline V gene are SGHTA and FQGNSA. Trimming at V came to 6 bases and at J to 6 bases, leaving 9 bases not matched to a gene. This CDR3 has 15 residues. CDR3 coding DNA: TGTGCCAGCAGGGCTTCCGGGACAGGGGGAAATGGCTACACCTTC. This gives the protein CASRASGTGGNGYTF.

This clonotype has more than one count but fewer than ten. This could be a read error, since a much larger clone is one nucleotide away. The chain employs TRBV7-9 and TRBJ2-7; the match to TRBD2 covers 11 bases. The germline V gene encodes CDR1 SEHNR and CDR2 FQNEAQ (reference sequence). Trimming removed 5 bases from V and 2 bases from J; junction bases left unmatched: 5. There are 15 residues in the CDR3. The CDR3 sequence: CASSPGTSGPYEQYF. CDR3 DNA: TGTGCCAGCAGCCCCGGGACTAGCGGTCCCTACGAGCAGTACTTC.

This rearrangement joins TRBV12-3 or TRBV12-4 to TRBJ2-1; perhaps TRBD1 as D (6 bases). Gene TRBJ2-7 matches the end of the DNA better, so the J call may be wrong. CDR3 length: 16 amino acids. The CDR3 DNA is TGTGCCAGCAGTTTGACCCATGGGGGCACCTACAATGAGCAGTACTTC. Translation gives CASSLTHGGTYNEQYF.

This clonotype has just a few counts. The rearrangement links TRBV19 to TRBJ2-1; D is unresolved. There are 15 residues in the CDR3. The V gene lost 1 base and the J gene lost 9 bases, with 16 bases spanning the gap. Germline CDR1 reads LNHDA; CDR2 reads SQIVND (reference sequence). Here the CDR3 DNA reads TGTGCCAGTAGTATAGGGAGATCTGTCTCCAGTGAGCAGTTCTTC. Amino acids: CASSIGRSVSSEQFF.

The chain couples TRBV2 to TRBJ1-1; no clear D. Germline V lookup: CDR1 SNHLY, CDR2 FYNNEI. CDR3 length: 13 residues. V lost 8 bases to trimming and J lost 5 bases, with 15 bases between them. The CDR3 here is CASEFREGTEAFF. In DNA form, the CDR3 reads TGTGCCAGCGAATTTAGGGAGGGAACTGAAGCTTTCTTT.

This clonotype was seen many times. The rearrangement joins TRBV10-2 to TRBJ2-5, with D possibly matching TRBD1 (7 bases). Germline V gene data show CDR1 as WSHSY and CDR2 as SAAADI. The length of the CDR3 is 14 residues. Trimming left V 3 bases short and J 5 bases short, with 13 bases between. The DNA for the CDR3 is TGCGCCAGCAGTGACGCAGGGGGACTCGAGACCCAGTACTTC. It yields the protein CASSDAGGLETQYF.

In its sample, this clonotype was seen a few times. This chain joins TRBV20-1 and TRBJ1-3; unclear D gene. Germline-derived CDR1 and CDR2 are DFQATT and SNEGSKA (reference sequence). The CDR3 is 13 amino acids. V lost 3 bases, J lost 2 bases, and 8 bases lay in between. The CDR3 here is CSASRATGNTIYF. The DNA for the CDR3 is TGCAGTGCTAGTAGGGCCACTGGAAACACCATATATTTT.

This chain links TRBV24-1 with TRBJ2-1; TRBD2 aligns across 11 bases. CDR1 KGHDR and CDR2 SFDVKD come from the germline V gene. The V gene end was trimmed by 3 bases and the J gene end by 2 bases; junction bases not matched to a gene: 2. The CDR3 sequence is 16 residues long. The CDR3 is CATSDLAGGPYNEQFF. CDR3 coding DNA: TGTGCCACCAGTGATCTAGCGGGGGGACCCTACAATGAGCAGTTCTTC.

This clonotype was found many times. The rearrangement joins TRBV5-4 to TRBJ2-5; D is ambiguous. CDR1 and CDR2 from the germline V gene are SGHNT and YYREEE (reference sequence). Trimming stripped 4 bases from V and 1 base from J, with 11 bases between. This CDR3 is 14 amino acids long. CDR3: CASSAKTTQETQYF. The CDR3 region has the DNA TGTGCCAGCAGCGCTAAGACAACCCAAGAGACCCAGTACTTC.

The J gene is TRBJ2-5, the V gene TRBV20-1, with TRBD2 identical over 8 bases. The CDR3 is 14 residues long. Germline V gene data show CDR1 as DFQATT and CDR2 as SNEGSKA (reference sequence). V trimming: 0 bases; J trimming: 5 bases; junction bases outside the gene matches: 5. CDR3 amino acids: CSARDPRGGETQYF. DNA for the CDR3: TGCAGTGCTAGAGATCCCCGGGGGGGCGAGACCCAGTACTTC.

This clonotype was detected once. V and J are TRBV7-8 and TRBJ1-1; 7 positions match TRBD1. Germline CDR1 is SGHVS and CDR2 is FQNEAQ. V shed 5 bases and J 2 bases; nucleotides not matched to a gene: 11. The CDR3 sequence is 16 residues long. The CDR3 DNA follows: TGTGCCAGCAGCCTCCGGGATAGGGACAGTAACACTGAAGCTTTCTTT. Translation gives CASSLRDRDSNTEAFF.

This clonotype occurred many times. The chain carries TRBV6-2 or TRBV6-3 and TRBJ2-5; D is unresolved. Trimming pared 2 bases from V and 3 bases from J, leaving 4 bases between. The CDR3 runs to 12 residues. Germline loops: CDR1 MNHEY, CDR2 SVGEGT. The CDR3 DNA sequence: TGTGCCAGCAGTTACCCCGAAGAGACCCAGTACTTC. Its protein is CASSYPEETQYF.

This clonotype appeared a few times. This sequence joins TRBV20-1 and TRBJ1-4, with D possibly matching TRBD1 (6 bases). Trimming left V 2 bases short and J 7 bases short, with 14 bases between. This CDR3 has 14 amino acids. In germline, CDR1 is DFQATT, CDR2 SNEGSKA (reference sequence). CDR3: CSARNHTGPEKLFF. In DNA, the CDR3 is TGCAGTGCTAGAAACCACACAGGGCCTGAAAAACTGTTTTTT.

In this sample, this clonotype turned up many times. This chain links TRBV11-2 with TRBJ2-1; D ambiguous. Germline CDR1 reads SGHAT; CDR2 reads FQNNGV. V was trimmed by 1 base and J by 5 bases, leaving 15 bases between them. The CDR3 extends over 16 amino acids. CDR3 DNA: TGTGCCAGCAGCTTAGTGGTACAGACCTATGACAATGAGCAGTTCTTC. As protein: CASSLVVQTYDNEQFF.

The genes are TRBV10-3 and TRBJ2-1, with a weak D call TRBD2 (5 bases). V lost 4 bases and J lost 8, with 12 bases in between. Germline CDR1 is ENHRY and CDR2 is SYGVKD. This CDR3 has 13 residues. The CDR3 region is CAISGSGSDEQFF. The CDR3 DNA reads TGTGCCATCAGTGGGAGTGGGAGCGATGAGCAGTTCTTC.

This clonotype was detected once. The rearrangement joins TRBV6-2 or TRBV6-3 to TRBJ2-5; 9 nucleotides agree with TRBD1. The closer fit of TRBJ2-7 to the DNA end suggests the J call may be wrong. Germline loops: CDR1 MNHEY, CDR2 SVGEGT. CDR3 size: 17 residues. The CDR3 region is CASRPYFTGGSSYEQYF. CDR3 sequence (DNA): TGTGCCAGCAGACCCTACTTTACAGGGGGCTCTTCCTACGAGCAGTACTTC.

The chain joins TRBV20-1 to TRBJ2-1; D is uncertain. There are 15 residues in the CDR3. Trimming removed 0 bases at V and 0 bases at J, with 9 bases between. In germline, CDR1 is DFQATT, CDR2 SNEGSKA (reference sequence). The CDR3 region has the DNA TGCAGTGCTAGAGATCGGGCGCCCTCCTACAATGAGCAGTTCTTC. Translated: CSARDRAPSYNEQFF.

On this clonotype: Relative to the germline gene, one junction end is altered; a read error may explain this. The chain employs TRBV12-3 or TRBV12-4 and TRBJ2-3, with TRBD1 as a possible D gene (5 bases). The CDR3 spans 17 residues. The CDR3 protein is CASSFRSWGQSTDAQYF. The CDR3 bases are TGTGCCAGCAGTTTTCGGTCGTGGGGCCAGTCCACAGATGCGCAGTATTTT.

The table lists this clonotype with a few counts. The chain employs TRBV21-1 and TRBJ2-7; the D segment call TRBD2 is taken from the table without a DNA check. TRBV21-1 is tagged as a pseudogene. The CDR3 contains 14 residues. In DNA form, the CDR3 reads TGTGCCAGCAGCGAATACCGGGAGGACTACGAGCAGTACTTC. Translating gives CASSEYREDYEQYF.